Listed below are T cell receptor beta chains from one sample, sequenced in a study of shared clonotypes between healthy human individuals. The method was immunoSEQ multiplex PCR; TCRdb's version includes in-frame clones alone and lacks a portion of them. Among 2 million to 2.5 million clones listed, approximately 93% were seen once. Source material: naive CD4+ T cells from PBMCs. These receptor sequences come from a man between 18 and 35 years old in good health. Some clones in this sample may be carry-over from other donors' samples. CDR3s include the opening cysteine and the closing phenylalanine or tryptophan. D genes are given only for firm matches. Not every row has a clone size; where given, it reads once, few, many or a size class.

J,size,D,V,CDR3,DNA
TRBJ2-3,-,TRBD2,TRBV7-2,CASSRTSGSTDTQYF,TGTGCCAGCAGCCGGACTAGCGGATCCACAGATACGCAGTATTTT
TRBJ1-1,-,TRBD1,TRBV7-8,CASSSLGQGNTEAFF,TGTGCCAGCAGCTCCCTAGGACAGGGGAACACTGAAGCTTTCTTT
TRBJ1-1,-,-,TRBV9,CASSSRPQDTEAFF,TGTGCCAGCAGTTCCAGACCCCAGGACACTGAAGCTTTCTTT
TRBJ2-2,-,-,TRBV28,CASSLWESGELFF,TGTGCCAGCAGTTTATGGGAATCCGGGGAGCTGTTTTTT
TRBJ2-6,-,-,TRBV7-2,CASSLPGISGANVLTF,TGTGCCAGCAGCTTACCAGGGATTTCAGGGGCCAACGTCCTGACTTTC
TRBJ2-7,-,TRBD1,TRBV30,CAWSPDRDGEQYF,TGTGCCTGGAGTCCCGACAGGGACGGCGAGCAGTACTTC
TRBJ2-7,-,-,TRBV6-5,CASREQAITSYEQYF,TGTGCCAGCAGAGAACAAGCGATAACCTCCTACGAGCAGTACTTC
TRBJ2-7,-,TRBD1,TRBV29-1,CSARGGQGADEQYF,TGCAGCGCCCGAGGGGGGCAGGGGGCGGACGAGCAGTACTTC
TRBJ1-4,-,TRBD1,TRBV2,CASRVGGHPRTGRNEKLFF,TGTGCCAGCAGGGTTGGGGGCCACCCACGGACAGGGAGAAATGAAAAACTGTTTTTT
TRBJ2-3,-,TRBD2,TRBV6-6,CASSRRGLAGVDTQYF,TGTGCCAGCAGTCGCCGGGGACTAGCGGGAGTAGATACGCAGTATTTT
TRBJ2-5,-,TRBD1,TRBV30,CAWTYYPQGPQETQYF,TGTGCCTGGACTTATTACCCACAGGGGCCCCAAGAGACCCAGTACTTC
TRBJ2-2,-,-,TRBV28,CASRVTGNTGELFF,TGTGCCAGCAGAGTGACAGGGAACACCGGGGAGCTGTTTTTT
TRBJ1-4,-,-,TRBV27,CASSPQLGKLFF,TGTGCCAGCAGTCCTCAATTAGGAAAACTGTTTTTT
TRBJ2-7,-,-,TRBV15,CATSRATGQRTSYEQYF,TGTGCCACCAGCAGAGCAACAGGGCAACGAACTTCCTACGAGCAGTACTTC
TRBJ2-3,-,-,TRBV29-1,CSVEEAGPGEDTQYF,TGCAGCGTTGAAGAGGCAGGACCGGGTGAGGATACGCAGTATTTT
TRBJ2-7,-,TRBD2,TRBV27,CASSFSSGTHEQYF,TGTGCCAGCAGTTTTAGTAGCGGGACCCACGAGCAGTACTTC
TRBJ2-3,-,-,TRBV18,CASSPDQGHTDTQYF,TGTGCCAGCTCACCAGACCAGGGGCACACAGATACGCAGTATTTT
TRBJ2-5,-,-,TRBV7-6,CASSARLVAAQYF,TGTGCCAGCAGCGCGAGACTAGTGGCGGCCCAGTACTTC
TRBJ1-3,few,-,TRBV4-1,CASSPRGTRTTGNTIYF,TGCGCCAGCAGCCCTAGAGGGACACGAACTACTGGAAACACCATATATTTT
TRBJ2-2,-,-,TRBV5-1,CASSLPLGVTGELFF,TGCGCCAGCAGCTTGCCGCTGGGAGTTACCGGGGAGCTGTTTTTT
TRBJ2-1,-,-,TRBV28,CASSTVHYEQFF,TGTGCCAGCAGTACCGTCCACTATGAGCAGTTCTTC
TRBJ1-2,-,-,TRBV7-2,CASSYRAGDGYTF,TGTGCCAGCAGCTACAGGGCGGGCGATGGCTACACCTTC
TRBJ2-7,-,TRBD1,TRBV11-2,CASSPSGTGAYEQYF,TGTGCCAGCAGCCCCTCCGGGACAGGGGCCTACGAGCAGTACTTC
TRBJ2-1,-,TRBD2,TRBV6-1,CASSRSGGRGGEQFF,TGTGCCAGCAGCCGCAGTGGAGGGAGGGGAGGTGAGCAGTTCTTC
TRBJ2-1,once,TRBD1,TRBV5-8,CASSSDRGGYNEQFF,TGTGCCAGCAGCTCGGACAGGGGGGGGTACAATGAGCAGTTCTTC
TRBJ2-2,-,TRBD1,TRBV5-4,CASSWDRGLVGELFF,TGTGCCAGCAGCTGGGACAGGGGGCTTGTCGGGGAGCTGTTTTTT
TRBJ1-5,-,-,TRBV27,CASSFSANQPQHF,TGTGCCAGCAGTTTCTCCGCCAATCAGCCCCAGCATTTT
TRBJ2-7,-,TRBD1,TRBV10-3,CAISARDSSPTYEQYF,TGTGCCATCAGTGCACGGGACAGCTCCCCAACCTACGAGCAGTACTTC
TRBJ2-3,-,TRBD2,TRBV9,CASSVAGGRAADTQYF,TGTGCCAGCAGCGTAGCTGGCGGGAGGGCCGCAGATACGCAGTATTTT
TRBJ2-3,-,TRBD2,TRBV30,CARAGAGGRAYF,TGTGCCCGTGCTGGGGCGGGAGGAAGGGCGTATTTT
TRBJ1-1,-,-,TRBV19,CASSIRIMPDRNTEAFF,TGTGCCAGTAGTATCCGAATCATGCCGGATCGGAACACTGAAGCTTTCTTT
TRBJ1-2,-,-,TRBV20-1,CSALGGGYTF,TGCAGTGCATTGGGGGGGGGCTACACCTTC
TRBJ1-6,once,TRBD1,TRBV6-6,CASSSRGLDSPLHF,TGTGCCAGCAGTAGCAGGGGGTTGGATTCACCCCTCCACTTT